This TCR beta chain was recovered during a study of T cell clonality in common variable immunodeficiency. Regarding the study as a whole: CVID subjects shared fewer TCRbeta clones than healthy controls did. CVID patient heterogeneity limited repertoire-clinical complication correlations. What drives increased CVID clonality needs T cell subpopulation sequencing.

As to this clone: Antigen: not known.

The method was immunoSEQ multiplex PCR; TCRdb's version includes in-frame clones alone and lacks a portion of them. This sample comprises about 52,000 clones, none seen once only. Patients and controls were mostly of Caucasian heritage. The source material was peripheral blood mononuclear cells. The TCR sequence derives from a person aged 18 to 69 in good health.

This chain's CDR3 is CSARVASGRAYNEQFF. The part of the CDR3 DNA that was read is TGCAGTGCTAGAGTGGCTAGCGGGAGGGCTTACAATGAG. This rearrangement joins TRBV20-1 to TRBJ2-1, with 12 bases fitting TRBD2. The read ends 3 residues shy of where the CDR3 ends; the end is completed using the germline J gene. After removal of 1 base from V and 4 bases from J, the junction contained 5 bases not matched to a gene. The germline gives CDR1 DFQATT, CDR2 SNEGSKA (reference sequence). This CDR3 contains 16 residues.